This TCR beta chain was sequenced for a study of blood T cell repertoires in COVID-19. Study in general: Specimens from acute and convalescent COVID-19 originated in the United States, Italy and Spain.

Participant age was roughly 18 to 89 years, and participants resided in roughly 25 US areas. Germline V gene sequence: CDR1 SGHRS, CDR2 YFSETQ. CDR3 length: 15 residues. Trimming pared 2 bases from V and 9 bases from J, leaving 18 bases between. The repertoire was sequenced with immunoSEQ multiplex PCR; TCRdb's copy has only in-frame clones and lacks some. Among around 400,000 clones listed, roughly 92% were seen once. This sequence was found in a woman in her thirties or forties who had been exposed to COVID-19. Sequenced sample: PBMCs or T cells enriched from blood (not recorded which). V and J are TRBV5-1 and TRBJ2-1, with TRBD2 as a possible D gene (7 bases). Here the CDR3 reads CASSLEGGRRGEQFF. In nucleotides, the CDR3 is TGCGCCAGCAGCTTAGAGGGGGGGCGAAGAGGTGAGCAGTTCTTC.